This T cell receptor (beta chain) was obtained from a study of kidney transplant recipient with SARS-CoV-2 infection. A single record per CDR3 protein comes from TCRdb applying MiXCR to the reads. Of 200,000 to 300,000 distinct CDR3 sequences listed, around 30% are singletons. To note about this clonotype: A much larger clone differs by one base, so this may be a read error.

CDR3 length: 15 amino acids. The germline V gene encodes CDR1 DFQATT and CDR2 SNEGSKA (reference sequence). The chain joins TRBV20-1 to TRBJ1-2, with TRBD1 matching 9 bases. The sequence derives from a male patient younger than 45 who had COVID-19 and was a kidney transplant recipient. The graft donor may have given rise to some T cells. Specimen: a blood sample, collected at baseline and between days 110 and 120 from a kidney transplant recipient. The CDR3 nucleotides read TGCAATGCTAGAGATCTAATACAGGGGGCTGATGGCTACACCTTC. Its translation is CNARDLIQGADGYTF.